This paragraph covers one T cell receptor (beta chain) sequence. The sample originates from a study of beta chain features in type 1 diabetes. Sequencing targeted expressed TCRB transcripts, as all isolated RNA had been reverse transcribed. Libraries were prepared by immunoSEQ multiplex PCR; TCRdb keeps only in-frame clonotypes and omits some of them. The data contain about 220,000 clones, roughly 11% of them singletons. Trimming shortened V by 5 bases and J by 2 bases, and 10 bases separated the two germline ends. The CDR3 is made up of 13 amino acids. Germline CDR1 MNHEY, CDR2 SVGAGI. Sequencing input: central memory CD4+ T cells from blood. The rearrangement uses TRBV6-5 and TRBJ2-7, with D unclear. The TCR was taken from a man between 18 and 29 years old in good health. The CDR3 reads CASSEPFAYEQYF. For the CDR3, the DNA is TGTGCCAGCAGTGAACCTTTTGCCTACGAGCAGTACTTC.